This TCR beta chain was captured in a study of blood T cells in healthy people across ages. The CDR3 has 20 residues. Germline V gives CDR1 DFQATT, CDR2 SNEGSKA (reference sequence). The second PCR ran about 6 to 11 cycles with a sample-barcoded 5' primer and J-beta primers. TCRdb re-analysed the 5' RACE reads in MiXCR, keeping a single row per CDR3 protein. The repertoire holds some 1.5 million distinct CDR3 sequences, with 28% as singletons. About this clonotype: The junction and the germline gene differ at one end; a read error may be behind it.

This receptor was identified in a woman in her 30s in good health. Sequences were obtained from blood. The chain links TRBV20-1 to TRBJ2-4, with 8 positions matching TRBD1. As DNA, the CDR3 is TGTAGTGCTAGAGGGCCATCTCCTAGGAGGCAGGGGGCGGCCAAAAACATTCAGTACTTC. This translates into CSARGPSPRRQGAAKNIQYF.